This TCR beta chain was found in a study of patients and donors after allogeneic stem cell transplantation. TCRdb analysed the RT-PCR reads with MiXCR anew, one entry per CDR3 protein. The sample lists roughly 940,000 distinct CDR3 sequences, roughly 17% occurring once. The germline V gene encodes CDR1 SGHRS and CDR2 YFSETQ. The CDR3 contains 16 residues. Trimming removed 0 bases at V and 1 base at J, with 12 bases between. The source material was blood, either unsorted or a sorted T cell fraction (not recorded which). V is TRBV5-1 and J is TRBJ2-3, with TRBD2 as a possible D gene (5 bases). This TCR was sampled from a human donor who was either an allogeneic HSCT recipient or a stem cell or donor lymphocyte infusion donor (not recorded which). It is not recorded whose cells these are; they may come from a transplant donor. This chain's CDR3 is CASSLEGSVGTDTQYF. The DNA for the CDR3 is TGCGCCAGCAGCTTGGAGGGTAGCGTAGGCACAGATACGCAGTATTTT.